This T cell receptor (beta chain) was observed in a study of blood T cell repertoires in COVID-19. Across the whole study: The United States, Italy and Spain were the sources of the acute and convalescent COVID-19 samples. PBMCs, B-cell-depleted T cells, or T cells were the source of the cDNA or gDNA that made up the material.

The CDR3 contains 17 residues. Germline CDR1 reads SGDLS; CDR2 reads YYNGEE. The V segment lost 4 bases and the J segment 5 bases; nucleotides outside the gene matches: 13. Original methodology: Counts of nucleated cells, estimated from reference gene primer amplification, were obtained. TCRdb's copy holds only in-frame clones and misses some; the assay was immunoSEQ multiplex PCR. Clone size and the V and J calls come from that table; the DNA yielded D and trimming. This table has around 180,000 clones, more than 75% appearing once. The sequence came from a human donor in a cohort sampled during active COVID-19. Sequencing input: peripheral blood. This chain joins TRBV9 and TRBJ2-2; 8 positions match TRBD2. CDR3 protein: CASSSRGGPDRTGELFF. Here the CDR3 DNA reads TGTGCCAGCAGCTCCCGCGGGGGGCCCGATAGAACCGGGGAGCTGTTTTTT.